One sample yielded the 11 T cell receptor beta chains listed below, sequenced in a study of T cell responses to AZD1222 COVID-19 vaccine. Assay used: immunoSEQ multiplex PCR; TCRdb lists only in-frame clones, some missing. Here the sample spans about 120,000 clones, around 90% being singletons. This material consisted of peripheral blood, taken 28 days after the second AZD1222 dose. The receptors shown here come from an adult who received the AZD1222 COVID-19 vaccine.

The chain has TRBV5-1 and TRBJ1-1, with D tentatively TRBD1 (5 bases). Germline assignment: CDR1 SGHRS and CDR2 YFSETQ. CDR3 length equals 12 residues. V shed 6 bases and J shed 5 bases, with 11 bases lying between them. The DNA for the CDR3 is TGCGCCAGCAAAGGATGGGGGACTGAAGCTTTCTTT. Its protein product is CASKGWGTEAFF.

This clone showed up just once. This chain links TRBV4-1 with TRBJ1-2; TRBD1 is a possible D gene (5 bases). This CDR3 has 14 amino acids. Trimming stripped 2 bases from V and 5 bases from J, with 12 bases between. Per the germline V gene, CDR1 is MGHRA and CDR2 is YSYEKL. CDR3 coding DNA: TGCGCCAGCAGCCAAATCGCCGGGGGGTATGGCTACACCTTC. Translation: CASSQIAGGYGYTF.

This rearrangement joins TRBV19 to TRBJ2-3; possible D gene TRBD1, 5 bases. Trimming pared 3 bases from V and 1 base from J, leaving 11 bases between. The CDR3 totals 15 residues. Germline V gene sequence: CDR1 LNHDA, CDR2 SQIVND (reference sequence). CDR3 loop: CASSMQGWGTDTQYF. CDR3 sequence (DNA): TGTGCCAGTAGTATGCAGGGTTGGGGCACAGATACGCAGTATTTT.

The chain carries TRBV29-1 and TRBJ2-7; tentatively, D is TRBD1 (6 bases). The CDR3 consists of 14 residues. The V gene lost 4 bases and the J gene lost 3 bases, with 16 bases spanning the gap. The germline gives CDR1 SQVTM, CDR2 ANQGSEA. CDR3 bases: TGCAGCGTTGCGGGTGGGACACCGAACTACGAGCAGTACTTC. Amino acid sequence: CSVAGGTPNYEQYF.

This chain joins TRBV12-2 and TRBJ2-3; TRBD1, the table's D call, was not compared with the DNA. TRBV12-2 is marked as a pseudogene. The CDR3 runs to 18 residues. DNA of the CDR3: TGTGCAAGTCGCCCAGGGGGGGGGAGGACAGGGAGCACAGATACGCAGTATTTT. This encodes CASRPGGGRTGSTDTQYF.

The CDR3 DNA reads as TGTGCCAGCAGCTTGAAGAGACAGGGAAATATGTACGTCCTGACTTTC. It is translated as CASSLKRQGNMYVLTF. The chain recombines TRBV5-6 with TRBJ2-6; 7 bases fit TRBD1. Germline V gives CDR1 SGHDT, CDR2 YYEEEE. The CDR3 is 16 residues long. V lost 1 base, J lost 11 bases, and 12 bases stayed unmatched. Supplemented by reference TRBV5-6 and TRBJ2-6, the full variable domain reads DAGVTQSPTHLIKTRGQQVTLRCSPKSGHDTVSWYQQALGQGPQFIFQYYEEEERQRGNFPDRFSGHQFPNYSSELNVNALLLGDSALYLCASSLKRQGNMYVLTFGAGSRLTVL.

The J gene is TRBJ1-6, the V gene TRBV6-6; a weak D match, TRBD1 (5 bases). V lost 8 bases, J lost 5 bases, and 10 bases lay in between. Germline CDR1 and CDR2: MNHNY and SVGAGI (reference sequence). This CDR3 is 13 amino acids long. This chain's CDR3 is CASRREDNSPLHF. As DNA, the CDR3 is TGTGCCAGCCGCAGGGAGGATAATTCACCCCTCCACTTT.

The chain joins TRBV7-2 to TRBJ2-7; a possible D gene is TRBD1 (6 bases). This CDR3 comprises 14 residues. Per the germline V gene, CDR1 is SGHTA and CDR2 is FQGNSA. The V end was cut by 7 bases, the J end by 6 bases, with 19 bases between. CDR3 bases: TGTGCCAGCACCCTCCCAGGGGCAAGAGGCGAGCAGTACTTC. Residues: CASTLPGARGEQYF.

As DNA, the CDR3 is TGTGCCAGCTCACCACTGGGGTCGGGTAGCAATCAGCCCCAGCATTTT. Translating it yields CASSPLGSGSNQPQHF. V usage is TRBV18 and J usage is TRBJ1-5; unclear D gene. CDR1 and CDR2 (germline): KGHSH, LQKENI. Trimming pared 1 base from V and 0 bases from J, leaving 10 bases between. The CDR3 covers 16 residues. Full variable domain (outside the CDR3, taken from reference TRBV18 and TRBJ1-5): NAGVMQNPRHLVRRRGQEARLRCSPMKGHSHVYWYRQLPEEGLKFMVYLQKENIIDESGMPKERFSAEFPKEGPSILRIQQVVRGDSAAYFCASSPLGSGSNQPQHFGDGTRLSIL.

The chain uses TRBV7-9 and TRBJ2-3; D is possibly TRBD1 or TRBD2 (6 bases each). Germline V gives CDR1 SEHNR, CDR2 FQNEAQ (reference sequence). Trimming took off 2 bases at V and 2 bases at J, with 17 bases between the two ends. The CDR3 length is 17 residues. Here the CDR3 DNA reads TGTGCCAGCAGCTTAATCGGGGGCCCTCCTATCACAGATACGCAGTATTTT. Translating it yields CASSLIGGPPITDTQYF.

The rearrangement links TRBV14 to TRBJ1-2; D is ambiguous. There are 12 residues in the CDR3. Germline-derived CDR1 and CDR2 are SGHDN and FVKESK. Trimming shortened V by 0 bases and J by 7 bases, and 6 bases separated the two germline ends. The CDR3 region is CASSQDKGGYTF. DNA for the CDR3: TGTGCCAGCAGCCAAGATAAGGGTGGCTACACCTTC.